The present entry profiles one T cell receptor (beta chain) with its context. Antigen unknown. This record comes from a study of shared clonotypes between healthy human individuals. CD8 cells classed as naive were CD45RO-negative and positively selected for CCR7, excluding terminally differentiated effector memory CD45RA+ cells. The CDR3 has 16 residues. The germline gives CDR1 MNHEY, CDR2 SMNVEV (reference sequence). V was clipped by 2 bases and J by 4 bases, with 14 bases between them. Method: immunoSEQ multiplex PCR; TCRdb's copy keeps in-frame clones and lacks some. The sample lists millions of clones, roughly 94% occurring once. Regarding the study as a whole: Even with large depth, rarefaction showed that sorted-subset sequencing was incomplete.

This chain joins TRBV27 and TRBJ2-2; tentative D call: TRBD1 (5 bases). Sequenced: naive CD8+ T cells sorted from blood. The sequence came from a man aged 18 to 30 in good health. The CDR3 reads CASSLDRRTSTGELFF. In nucleotides, the CDR3 is TGTGCCAGCAGTTTAGACAGACGGACCTCCACCGGGGAGCTGTTTTTT.